This T cell receptor beta chain was identified in a study of identical twins. Study-level results: Recombination models fit unrelated individuals' TCR alpha sharing but underestimated twins'. Zero-insertion findings could be partly confounded by invariant cells (MAIT and iNKT cells). For out-of-frame beta sequences, excess twin sharing was weaker.

This clonotype appeared many times. Its specificity is unknown. Template switching added a universal primer site; cDNA carried unique molecular identifiers. TCRdb ran MiXCR on the 5' RACE reads and lists one entry per CDR3 protein. The sample shows 650,000 to 800,000 distinct CDR3 sequences, over 8.5% of them seen only once. Germline values: CDR1 SEHNR, CDR2 FQNEAQ (reference sequence). This CDR3 comprises 14 residues. Trimming at V came to 2 bases and at J to 5 bases, leaving 2 bases not matched to a gene. This sample was also put to use in a study of yellow fever vaccine responses in identical twins.

The chain employs TRBV7-9 and TRBJ2-2; 7 positions match TRBD1. Sequencing was performed on PBMCs. The sequence was collected from a woman aged 18-35 years in good health. The CDR3 DNA reads TGTGCCAGCAGCTTACTACAGGGGACCGGGGAGCTGTTTTTT. Its protein is CASSLLQGTGELFF. The full variable domain, completed using reference TRBV7-9 and TRBJ2-2, is DTGVSQNPRHKITKRGQNVTFRCDPISEHNRLYWYRQTLGQGPEFLTYFQNEAQLEKSRLLSDRFSAERPKGSFSTLEIQRTEQGDSAMYLCASSLLQGTGELFFGEGSRLTVL.